A single TCR beta chain is shown here with its context. Antigen: not known. Trimming cost V 0 bases and J 5 bases, with 17 bases left between them. The CDR3 spans 16 residues. Germline V gene lookup returns CDR1 SGHRS and CDR2 YFSETQ. These data are taken from a study of OX40 agonist ivuxolimab in advanced cancers. Study in general: Participants, about 83% male, averaged about 59 years of age, ranging from about 23 to 85. Findings and caveats of the study: Circulating CD4+ and CD8+ T cells showed clonal expansion by week 6 at 0.1 to 3.0 mg/kg. Expanded clones belonging to CD8+ T cells outnumbered, on average, those of CD4+.

Using immunoSEQ multiplex PCR, the repertoire was profiled, and TCRdb retains in-frame clones only, with some absent. The sample lists 100,000 or so clones, approximately 94% occurring once. Patients were ineligible given autoimmune disease history or systemic immunosuppression. This specimen consisted of CD4+ or CD8+ T cells sorted from blood, obtained in a trial of the OX40 agonist ivuxolimab. This chain links TRBV5-1 with TRBJ2-5; D perhaps matches TRBD2 (6 bases). The receptor's source is an adult with an advanced solid tumor such as melanoma, head and neck, liver or kidney cancer. DNA of the CDR3: TGCGCCAGCAGCTTGGCGGGAGCGGGCTCACGGGAGACCCAGTACTTC. Amino acid sequence: CASSLAGAGSRETQYF.